This T cell receptor beta chain was profiled in a study of cytomegalovirus exposure and HLA in healthy donors. The wider study: Prior work identified roughly 120 million unique TCR beta sequences in roughly 190 million T cells. Notes on the study in general: Donors were assumed by presence/absence analyses to have roughly uniform sequencing depth. In all likelihood, a cluster of highly shared sequence variants was a sequencing artifact.

Turning to this clone: What it binds is unknown.

The CDR3 length is 13 residues. The germline gives CDR1 KGHSH, CDR2 LQKENI. Trimming removed 3 bases from V and 1 base from J, with 3 bases in between. Both 60 Vbeta primers and 13 Jbeta primers went into the PCR. Sequencing used immunoSEQ multiplex PCR; TCRdb keeps in-frame clones, though not all of them. The sample holds some 140,000 clones, roughly 70% seen once. This rearrangement joins TRBV18 to TRBJ2-2, with D unresolved. The sequenced sample was PBMCs. This TCR came from a man aged 45-65 years in good health and CMV-seropositive. The CDR3 region has the DNA TGTGCCAGCTCACCCCAGAACACCGGGGAGCTGTTTTTT. The encoded protein is CASSPQNTGELFF.